Presented here are 22 T cell receptor beta chains from one specimen sequenced in a study of T cells in Graves' hyperthyroidism and ophthalmopathy. TCR beta CDR3 regions were amplified from RNA transcripts. Initially, a first-round RT-PCR of the TCR CDR3 employed the HTBI primer set. TCRdb recomputed calls from the multiplex PCR reads with MiXCR, one row per CDR3 protein. The profile shows about 96,000 distinct CDR3 sequences, under 65% of them singletons. The specimen was blood. Receptors were obtained from a woman between 40 and 55 years old with Graves' hyperthyroidism.

The chain joins TRBV12-3 or TRBV12-4 to TRBJ1-5; D is undetermined. V was trimmed by 3 bases and J by 4 bases, leaving 7 bases between them. The length of the CDR3 is 13 residues. The CDR3 is CASSFMRNQPQHF. The CDR3 DNA follows: TGTGCCAGCAGTTTCATGAGGAATCAGCCCCAGCATTTT.

This clonotype was picked up many times. The rearrangement links TRBV7-2 to TRBJ1-1, with 11 bases aligning to TRBD1. V lost 5 bases and J lost 0; bases outside the gene matches: 5. This CDR3 is built from 16 residues. Germline V gene sequence: CDR1 SGHTA, CDR2 FQGNSA. The CDR3 DNA follows: TGTGCCAGCAGCCACGGGGACAGGGGGTTGAACACTGAAGCTTTCTTT. Amino acids: CASSHGDRGLNTEAFF.

This clonotype was detected ten times or more. V and J are TRBV7-9 and TRBJ2-3; D gene uncertain. This CDR3 region has 13 residues. Looked up from germline, CDR1 is SEHNR and CDR2 is FQNEAQ (reference sequence). V shed 2 bases and J shed 4 bases, with 7 bases lying between them. CDR3 coding DNA: TGTGCCAGCAGCTTACTCCCTTCAGATACGCAGTATTTT. Translated: CASSLLPSDTQYF.

The CDR3 region has the DNA TGTGCCATCAGTGAGGGGGCGAGGAGGGCGAAGGAGACCCAGTACTTC. Its translation is CAISEGARRAKETQYF. The V call is TRBV10-3, the J call TRBJ2-5; D possibly corresponds to TRBD2 (6 bases). From germline, CDR1 is ENHRY and CDR2 SYGVKD. The germline V and J ends were trimmed by 2 bases and 5 bases, with 18 bases remaining between them. This CDR3 comprises 16 residues.

The rearrangement joins TRBV20-1 to TRBJ1-5; D remains ambiguous. CDR1 and CDR2 (germline): DFQATT, SNEGSKA (reference sequence). The CDR3 contains 15 residues. The V end was cut by 3 bases, the J end by 5 bases, with 17 bases between. The CDR3 loop is CSASRAASWDQPQHF. The CDR3 bases are TGCAGTGCTAGCCGGGCAGCATCATGGGATCAGCCCCAGCATTTT.

Regarding this clonotype: A much larger clone differs by one base, so this may be a read error. V usage is TRBV10-3 and J usage is TRBJ1-6, with a possible D match to TRBD1 (5 bases). The CDR3 length is 14 residues. Germline CDR1 ENHRY, CDR2 SYGVKD. In DNA form, the CDR3 reads TGTGCTAGAGATCTAGGGGCCAGCAATTCACCCCTCCACTTT. Translation: CARDLGASNSPLHF.

The chain employs TRBV7-9 and TRBJ2-5; D assignment may be TRBD1 or TRBD2 (6 bases each). Per germline, CDR1 SEHNR and CDR2 FQNEAQ (reference sequence). This CDR3 is 18 amino acids long. V dropped 4 bases and J dropped 2 bases, with 23 bases sitting between them. CDR3 nucleotides: TGTGCCAGCAGCTACGCGATCGATGGGGGGCCAATTCAAGAGACCCAGTACTTC. Translating gives CASSYAIDGGPIQETQYF.

This clonotype was counted at least ten times. The chain links TRBV2 to TRBJ1-6; D ambiguous. The germline gives CDR1 SNHLY, CDR2 FYNNEI. The CDR3 runs 15 residues. Trimming took 5 bases from V and 0 from J, leaving 8 bases between them. The CDR3 here is CASSLQSSYNSPLHF. The CDR3 coding sequence is TGTGCCAGCAGTTTACAGAGCTCCTATAATTCACCCCTCCACTTT.

A word on this clonotype: At one end the junction does not follow the germline gene, possibly because of a read error. This rearrangement joins TRBV12-3 or TRBV12-4 to TRBJ1-3; 9 bases match TRBD1. This CDR3 has 14 residues. The DNA for the CDR3 is TGTGCCAGCAGTCCTCGCGGGGACAGGGACACCATATACTTT. It specifies CASSPRGDRDTIYF.

This clonotype was seen a few times. V and J are TRBV5-1 and TRBJ2-3; D might be TRBD2 (6 bases). The CDR3 contains 15 residues. The germline V gene has CDR1 SGHRS and CDR2 YFSETQ. V was pared by 4 bases and J by 3 bases, with 15 bases between. The CDR3 region is CASSKEEGLTDTQYF. DNA for the CDR3: TGCGCCAGCAGCAAGGAGGAGGGGTTAACAGATACGCAGTATTTT.

This clonotype has ten or more counts. The gene calls are TRBV7-3 and TRBJ1-1; maybe TRBD1 (6 bases). The CDR3 contains 15 residues. V was cut by 1 base and J by 0 bases, with 9 bases left in between. Germline-derived CDR1 and CDR2 are SGHTA and FQGTGA. The CDR3 region has the DNA TGTGCCAGCAGCTTAATTCGGGGGCTGAACACTGAAGCTTTCTTT. Protein sequence: CASSLIRGLNTEAFF.

V gene TRBV5-1 combines with J gene TRBJ1-1, with D unresolved. Trimming took off 1 base at V and 10 bases at J, with 5 bases between the two ends. The V gene's germline CDR1 is SGHRS and CDR2 YFSETQ. The CDR3 is made up of 10 amino acids. The CDR3 loop is CASSLRLAFF. For the CDR3, the DNA is TGCGCCAGCAGCTTGAGGCTAGCTTTCTTT.

With regard to this clonotype: Germline and junction disagree at one end, which may indicate a read error. This chain uses TRBV7-2 with TRBJ1-1; D gene ambiguous. The germline V gene has CDR1 SGHTA and CDR2 FQGNSA. The CDR3 sequence is 17 residues long. The CDR3 loop reads CSSGLRSPHNTNTEAFF. The DNA for the CDR3 is TGTTCCAGCGGCTTAAGATCCCCCCATAACACGAACACTGAAGCTTTCTTT.

The rearrangement joins TRBV7-2 to TRBJ1-5, with 8 bases identical to TRBD1. The ends lost 1 base at V and 6 bases at J; junction bases unmatched: 8. The germline V gene encodes CDR1 SGHTA and CDR2 FQGNSA. The CDR3 sequence is 16 residues long. The CDR3 reads CASSLDWQGAGQPQHF. CDR3 bases: TGTGCCAGCAGCTTAGATTGGCAGGGGGCCGGTCAGCCCCAGCATTTT. Full variable domain (outside the CDR3, taken from reference TRBV7-2 and TRBJ1-5): GAGVSQSPSNKVTEKGKDVELRCDPISGHTALYWYRQSLGQGLEFLIYFQGNSAPDKSGLPSDRFSAERTGGSVSTLTIQRTQQEDSAVYLCASSLDWQGAGQPQHFGDGTRLSIL.

V usage is TRBV15 and J usage is TRBJ2-7, with 7 bases identical to TRBD1. The CDR3 loop spans 15 amino acids. The germline V gene has CDR1 LNHNV and CDR2 YYDKDF (reference sequence). With V trimmed by 4 bases and J by 0 bases, 6 bases remained unmatched. The CDR3 loop reads CATSTRDRGSYEQYF. Written as DNA, the CDR3 is TGTGCCACCAGCACCCGGGACAGAGGCTCCTACGAGCAGTACTTC.

This clonotype appeared a few times. J is TRBJ2-3 and V is TRBV20-1; 11 nucleotides match TRBD2. V was clipped by 1 base and J by 6 bases; unmatched bases: 12. This CDR3 contains 17 residues. Germline V gives CDR1 DFQATT, CDR2 SNEGSKA (reference sequence). The CDR3 bases are TGCAGTGCTAGAGGATGGACTAGCGGGCATGGCCAGGATACGCAGTATTTT. Its translation is CSARGWTSGHGQDTQYF.

This clonotype was counted many times. The V and J genes are TRBV7-9 and TRBJ1-5; D may be TRBD1 (6 bases). V lost 0 bases and J lost 3, with 9 bases in between. The length of the CDR3 is 15 residues. Germline V gene data show CDR1 as SEHNR and CDR2 as FQNEAQ (reference sequence). The CDR3 nucleotides are TGTGCCAGCAGCTTAGCGGGGGGGGCCAATCAGCCCCAGCATTTT. It encodes CASSLAGGANQPQHF.

This chain links TRBV29-1 with TRBJ1-2; D possibly corresponds to TRBD1 (5 bases). Germline V gives CDR1 SQVTM, CDR2 ANQGSEA. The V end was cut by 6 bases, the J end by 8 bases, with 16 bases between. CDR3 length equals 12 residues. The CDR3 protein is CSVRPGGGGYTF. The CDR3 DNA follows: TGCAGCGTCAGACCGGGGGGAGGCGGCTACACCTTC.

With respect to this clonotype: A read error is possible here, since a much larger clone lies one base away. The chain uses TRBV2 and TRBJ2-3; no clear D. CDR1 and CDR2 from the germline V gene are SNHLY and FYNNEI. The CDR3 runs 14 residues. V dropped 4 bases and J dropped 0 bases, with 8 bases sitting between them. The CDR3 sequence: CASSAAYSTDTQYF. The CDR3 DNA is TGTGCCAGCAGTGCAGCGTATAGCACAGATACGCAGTATTTT.

The gene calls are TRBV14 and TRBJ2-7; 7 nucleotides line up with TRBD1. Germline V gene data show CDR1 as SGHDN and CDR2 as FVKESK. V lost 4 bases, J lost 8 bases, and 5 bases stayed unmatched. This CDR3 is 12 amino acids long. CDR3 amino acids: CASSLDRAQQYF. CDR3 DNA sequence: TGTGCCAGCAGCCTAGACAGGGCCCAGCAGTACTTC.

The sample holds many counts of this clonotype. The V and J genes are TRBV7-2 and TRBJ2-7, with TRBD2 identical over 10 bases. The J segment lost 0 bases and the V segment lost 8 bases, leaving 10 bases of the junction unmatched. The V gene's germline CDR1 is SGHTA and CDR2 FQGNSA. CDR3 length: 16 residues. This chain's CDR3 is CASSTQAGGSSYEQYF. CDR3 bases: TGTGCCAGCTCAACACAAGCGGGAGGGAGCTCCTACGAGCAGTACTTC.

V gene TRBV7-9 combines with J gene TRBJ2-7, with D possibly TRBD2 on 5 matching bases. The V end lost 0 bases, the J end lost 0 bases, and 6 bases lay between the germline ends. This CDR3 region has 14 residues. Germline CDR1 SEHNR, CDR2 FQNEAQ (reference sequence). The CDR3 sequence: CASSLAGLSYEQYF. In nucleotides, the CDR3 is TGTGCCAGCAGCTTAGCAGGACTCTCCTACGAGCAGTACTTC.